This T cell receptor beta chain derives from a study of spatial heterogeneity in lung cancer. Study-level information: Patients with untreated early-stage non-small cell lung cancer, numbering 72, were the donors. Sequenced follow-up PBMC samples came a median of roughly two years after resection, where available. The mean occurrence of each unique TCR and UMI combination in raw reads exceeded nine.

The time point: blood at routine non-recurrence follow-up after resection. Whole RNA obtained from tumor, nontumor lung or frozen PBMC underwent sequencing without sorting. A distinct unique molecular identifier was carried by each TCR cDNA molecule. TCRdb analysed the 5' RACE reads with MiXCR anew, one entry per CDR3 protein. The profile shows about 50,000 distinct CDR3 sequences, 7.4% of them singletons. This CDR3 spans 15 amino acids. Germline-derived CDR1 and CDR2 are SGHTA and FQGNSA. V shed 1 base and J shed 4 bases, with 12 bases lying between them. The chain joins TRBV7-2 to TRBJ2-3; weak D call: TRBD2 (6 bases). The origin of this receptor is a female donor with early-stage non-small cell lung cancer. The sequencing here drew on PBMCs, taken at follow-up. CDR3 protein: CASSLGPSVADTQYF. CDR3 DNA: TGTGCCAGCAGCTTAGGGCCTAGCGTAGCAGATACGCAGTATTTT. Drawing the rest from reference TRBV7-2 and TRBJ2-3, the complete variable domain is GAGVSQSPSNKVTEKGKDVELRCDPISGHTALYWYRQSLGQGLEFLIYFQGNSAPDKSGLPSDRFSAERTGGSVSTLTIQRTQQEDSAVYLCASSLGPSVADTQYFGPGTRLTVL.